This T cell receptor beta chain came from a study of Graves' ophthalmopathy and Graves' hyperthyroidism. PBMCs had their origin in fresh peripheral blood (roughly 9.3 ml). The germline V gene has CDR1 SGHTS and CDR2 YDEGEE. CDR3 length: 14 residues. The germline V and J ends were trimmed by 3 bases and 11 bases, with 18 bases remaining between them. TCR beta CDR3 regions were amplified from RNA transcripts. HTBI-primed first-round RT-PCR preceded second-round multiplex PCR. TCRdb re-derived calls from the multiplex PCR reads in MiXCR, one entry per CDR3 protein. The table includes 57,000 or so distinct CDR3 sequences, more than 40% detected once.

This clonotype originated in an adult woman with Graves' ophthalmopathy. This rearrangement joins TRBV5-8 to TRBJ1-5; a weak D match, TRBD1 (5 bases). The sequenced material came from peripheral blood. This CDR3 reads CASSWGDFQETQHF. CDR3 coding DNA: TGTGCCAGCAGCTGGGGGGATTTCCAAGAGACCCAGCATTTT. The full variable domain, its missing parts supplied by reference TRBV5-8 and TRBJ1-5, is EAGVTQSPTHLIKTRGQQATLRCSPISGHTSVYWYQQALGLGLQFLLWYDEGEERNRGNFPPRFSGRQFPNYSSELNVNALELEDSALYLCASSWGDFQETQHFGDGTRLSIL.